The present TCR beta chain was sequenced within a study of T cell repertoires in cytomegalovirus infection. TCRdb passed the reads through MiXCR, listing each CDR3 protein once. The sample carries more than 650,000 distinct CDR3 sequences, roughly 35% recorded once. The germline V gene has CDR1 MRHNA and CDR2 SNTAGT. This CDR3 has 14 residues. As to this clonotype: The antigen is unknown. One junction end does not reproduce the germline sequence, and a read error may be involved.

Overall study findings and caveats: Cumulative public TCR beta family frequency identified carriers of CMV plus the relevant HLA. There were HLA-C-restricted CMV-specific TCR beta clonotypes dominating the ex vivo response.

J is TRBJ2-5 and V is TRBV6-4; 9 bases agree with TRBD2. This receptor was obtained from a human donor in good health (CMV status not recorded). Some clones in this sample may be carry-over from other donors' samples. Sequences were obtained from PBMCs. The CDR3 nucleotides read TGTGCCCGCAGGCCGAGCGGGGGGAGAGAGACCCAGTACTTC. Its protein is CARRPSGGRETQYF.